These T cell receptor beta chains were read from a single sample in a study of blood T cell repertoires in COVID-19. This table comes from immunoSEQ multiplex PCR, and its TCRdb copy is limited to in-frame clones, with some not included. Among 100,000 to 150,000 clones listed, 75% to 90% were seen once. The specimen sequenced was peripheral blood. Receptors were obtained from an elderly woman with COVID-19, enrolled during active disease. Each CDR3 is given with its conserved first and last residue. A D gene is named only where the DNA matches it firmly. Size values are once, few and many counts, or a class for expanded clones, and some rows have none.

V	size	D	length	J	CDR3	DNA
TRBV11-2	once	TRBD1	14	TRBJ2-7	CASSLGQGAYEQYF	TGTGCCAGCAGCTTAGGGCAGGGGGCCTACGAGCAGTACTTC
TRBV3-1/TRBV3-2	.	.	13	TRBJ1-1	CASGLITGTEAFF	TGTGCCAGCGGCCTCATTACAGGGACTGAAGCTTTCTTT
TRBV28	.	.	13	TRBJ2-1	CASVAGFYNEQFF	TGTGCCAGCGTGGCAGGGTTCTACAATGAGCAGTTCTTC
TRBV6-5	.	TRBD1	15	TRBJ1-2	CASSPSGTGGLGYTF	TGTGCCAGCAGCCCATCCGGGACAGGGGGCTTGGGCTACACCTTC
TRBV21-1	.	.	14	TRBJ2-2	CASIRGGGCGELFF	TGTGCCAGCATCCGTGGCGGTGGTTGCGGGGAGCTGTTTTTT
TRBV9	.	TRBD2	15	TRBJ2-1	CASSVGRESYNEQFF	TGTGCCAGCAGCGTAGGGCGGGAGTCCTACAATGAGCAGTTCTTC
TRBV7-9	.	.	11	TRBJ2-7	CASSPDREQYF	TGTGCCAGCAGCCCCGATCGGGAGCAGTACTTC
TRBV6-4	.	TRBD2	14	TRBJ2-3	CASSASGSTDTQYF	TGTGCCAGCAGTGCTAGCGGGAGCACAGATACGCAGTATTTT
TRBV19	.	.	14	TRBJ2-5	CASSIAGVSETQYF	TGTGCCAGTAGTATAGCGGGAGTATCTGAGACCCAGTACTTC
TRBV14	.	.	17	TRBJ1-4	CASSQVPSVAGRVKLFF	TGTGCCAGCAGCCAAGTCCCAAGTGTGGCAGGGAGGGTAAAACTGTTTTTT
TRBV7-9	.	.	10	TRBJ2-3	CATSTDTQYF	TGTGCCACTAGCACAGATACGCAGTATTTT
TRBV7-8	once	TRBD1	14	TRBJ2-7	CASSFPGQLYEQYF	TGTGCCAGCAGCTTCCCGGGACAGTTGTACGAGCAGTACTTC
TRBV18	.	.	15	TRBJ2-3	CASSPLSGAGDTQYF	TGTGCCAGCTCACCACTGTCGGGAGCGGGAGATACGCAGTATTTT
TRBV5-1	once	TRBD2	16	TRBJ2-7	CASSLSPSGSGYEQYF	TGCGCCAGCAGCTTGTCGCCTAGCGGGAGTGGATACGAGCAGTACTTC
TRBV28	.	TRBD2	20	TRBJ2-1	CASTSTLGGRGKGSYNEQFF	TGTGCCAGCACCTCCACCTTGGGCGGGAGAGGAAAGGGGTCCTACAATGAGCAGTTCTTC
TRBV20-1	.	.	15	TRBJ1-2	CSASMTGLSNYGYTF	TGCAGTGCGAGTATGACAGGCCTCTCTAACTATGGCTACACCTTC